The source of this T cell receptor (beta chain) is a study of T cells in tumors after PD-1 blockade. Study as a whole: Patients received pembrolizumab 200 mg every 3 weeks or cemiplimab 350 mg every 2 weeks.

Produced via immunoSEQ multiplex PCR; TCRdb's table is partial and in-frame only. The table includes 40,000 to 55,000 clones, roughly three quarters detected once. Germline V lookup: CDR1 KGHDR, CDR2 SFDVKD. The CDR3 sequence is 17 residues long. V trimming: 4 bases; J trimming: 2 bases; junction bases outside the gene matches: 10. The chain carries TRBV24-1 and TRBJ2-7, with 10 bases that match TRBD1. The receptor was isolated from a human donor with basal cell carcinoma. Specimen: PBMCs, collected before anti-PD-1 treatment. This CDR3 is CATSDAPGTGVTYEQYF. CDR3 nucleotide sequence: TGTGCCACCAGTGACGCTCCCGGGACAGGGGTCACCTACGAGCAGTACTTC.